A selection of T cell receptor beta chains follows, all from one sample in a study of human T cells and chemical hapten exposure. TCRdb redid the calling of the RACE reads with MiXCR, one entry per CDR3 protein. The table shows more than 300,000 distinct CDR3 sequences, with around 5.5% occurring only once. The starting material was whole blood, obtained in connection with sensitization to the hapten diphenylcyclopropenone (DPC). The receptors here all came from a woman aged 18-29 years with alopecia areata. Some clones in this sample may be carry-over from other donors' samples. Both conserved end residues are part of each CDR3. D genes are given only for firm matches. Clone size is shown for a subset of rows, as once, few, many or a class of expanded clone.

>NA|TRBJ2-3|few|TRBV27
CASSKRQLTDTQYF
TGTGCCAGCAGTAAACGACAGCTCACAGATACGCAGTATTTT
>TRBD2|TRBJ2-7|many|TRBV4-3
CASSQAGGPSYEQYF
TGCGCCAGCAGCCAAGCGGGGGGGCCCTCCTACGAGCAGTACTTC
>NA|TRBJ1-2|many|TRBV4-3
CASSQDFAVNYGYTF
TGCGCCAGCAGCCAAGATTTTGCAGTGAACTATGGCTACACCTTC
>NA|TRBJ1-2|few|TRBV4-2
CASSQDPAYGYTF
TGTGCCAGCAGCCAAGACCCGGCCTATGGCTACACCTTC
>NA|TRBJ1-1|many|TRBV6-6
CASSYSEGYTEAFF
TGTGCCAGCAGTTACTCCGAAGGGTACACTGAAGCTTTCTTT
>NA|TRBJ2-3|NA|TRBV20-1
CSARVSADTDTQYF
TGCAGTGCTAGAGTTTCGGCAGACACAGATACGCAGTATTTT
>NA|TRBJ1-5|many|TRBV15
CATSRGHKGSVQPQHF
TGTGCCACCAGCAGGGGACATAAGGGGTCGGTTCAGCCCCAGCATTTT
>NA|TRBJ1-2|many|TRBV25-1
CASSEYNSPSYTF
TGTGCCAGCAGTGAATATAACAGCCCTTCATACACCTTC
>NA|TRBJ1-2|NA|TRBV11-2
CASSVGPNYGYTF
TGTGCCAGCAGCGTGGGACCCAACTATGGCTACACCTTC
>NA|TRBJ1-4|NA|TRBV20-1
CSASFDSPTNEKLFF
TGCAGTGCTAGTTTTGACAGCCCAACTAATGAAAAACTGTTTTTT
>NA|TRBJ2-7|few|TRBV2
CDSVGDGSEQYF
TGTGACTCTGTGGGGGACGGGTCCGAGCAGTACTTC
>TRBD1|TRBJ1-3|many|TRBV6-1
CASRQLQGAPSSGNTIYF
TGTGCCAGCAGACAACTGCAGGGGGCCCCTTCCTCTGGAAACACCATATATTTT
>NA|TRBJ2-3|few|TRBV20-1
CSATGGSTDTQYF
TGCAGTGCTACCGGGGGCAGCACAGATACGCAGTATTTT
>NA|TRBJ1-6|many|TRBV28
CASSPLDSYNSPLHF
TGTGCCAGCAGTCCCTTAGACAGCTATAATTCACCCCTCCACTTT
>NA|TRBJ2-3|many|TRBV6-2/TRBV6-3
CASSGGGTEYF
TGTGCCAGCAGTGGCGGCGGTACAGAGTATTTT
>NA|TRBJ2-4|NA|TRBV4-1
CASSPVDLTKNIQYF
TGCGCCAGCAGCCCGGTTGATCTAACCAAAAACATTCAGTACTTC
>NA|TRBJ1-1|few|TRBV28
CASSWPPYGGNTEAFF
TGTGCCAGCAGTTGGCCCCCCTACGGGGGCAACACTGAAGCTTTCTTT
>NA|TRBJ1-4|many|TRBV18
CASSPGESGGEKLFF
TGTGCCAGCTCACCTGGAGAGTCCGGGGGTGAAAAACTGTTTTTT
>NA|TRBJ1-5|few|TRBV4-3
CASSQDTGGKPQPQHF
TGCGCCAGCAGCCAAGATACGGGAGGTAAGCCCCAACCCCAGCATTTT
>TRBD1|TRBJ2-7|few|TRBV6-2/TRBV6-3
CASSSPGQGRNYEQYF
TGTGCCAGCAGTTCGCCGGGACAGGGGCGGAACTACGAGCAGTACTTC
>TRBD1|TRBJ1-2|few|TRBV4-2
CASSPWPPQGAIGYTF
TGTGCCAGCAGCCCTTGGCCCCCACAGGGGGCGATTGGCTACACCTTC
>NA|TRBJ2-4|NA|TRBV12-3/TRBV12-4
CASSLNSMNIQYF
TGTGCCAGCAGTTTAAATTCAATGAACATTCAGTACTTC
>TRBD2|TRBJ2-3|many|TRBV7-2
CASSLLAGSYTDTQYF
TGTGCCAGCAGCTTACTAGCGGGGAGTTACACAGATACGCAGTATTTT
>TRBD1|TRBJ1-1|NA|TRBV7-2
CASSRSWTGRDVDTEAFF
TGTGCCAGCAGCCGAAGCTGGACAGGCCGGGACGTCGACACTGAAGCTTTCTTT
>TRBD1|TRBJ1-4|few|TRBV6-5
CASSPRGLTNEKLFF
TGTGCCAGCAGTCCTAGGGGGCTAACTAATGAAAAACTGTTTTTT
>NA|TRBJ2-7|few|TRBV12-3/TRBV12-4
CASSWGPYEQYF
TGTGCCAGCAGTTGGGGGCCCTACGAGCAGTACTTC
>NA|TRBJ2-2|many|TRBV7-8
CASSFLRVLDGELFF
TGTGCCAGCAGCTTTCTCAGGGTCTTGGACGGGGAGCTGTTTTTT